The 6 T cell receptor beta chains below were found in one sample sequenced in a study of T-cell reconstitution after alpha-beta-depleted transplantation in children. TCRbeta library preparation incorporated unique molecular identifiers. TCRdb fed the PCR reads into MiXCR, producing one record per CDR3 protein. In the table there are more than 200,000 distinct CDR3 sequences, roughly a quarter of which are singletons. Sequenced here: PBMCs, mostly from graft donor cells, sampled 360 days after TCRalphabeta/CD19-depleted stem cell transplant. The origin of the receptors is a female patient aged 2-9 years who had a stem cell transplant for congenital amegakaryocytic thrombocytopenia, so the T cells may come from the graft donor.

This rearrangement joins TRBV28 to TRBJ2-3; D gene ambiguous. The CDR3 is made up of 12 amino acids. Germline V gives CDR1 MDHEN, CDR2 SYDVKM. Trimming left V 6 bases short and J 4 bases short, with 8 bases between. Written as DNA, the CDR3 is TGTGCCAGCAGCCTCCCACCAGATACGCAGTATTTT. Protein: CASSLPPDTQYF.

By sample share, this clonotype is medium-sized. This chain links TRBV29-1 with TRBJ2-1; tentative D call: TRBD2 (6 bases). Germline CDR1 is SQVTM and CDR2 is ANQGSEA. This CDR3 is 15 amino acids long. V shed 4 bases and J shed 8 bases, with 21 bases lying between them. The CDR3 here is CSVVAGGTLQDEQFF. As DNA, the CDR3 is TGCAGCGTTGTAGCTGGCGGGACTTTACAGGATGAGCAGTTCTTC.

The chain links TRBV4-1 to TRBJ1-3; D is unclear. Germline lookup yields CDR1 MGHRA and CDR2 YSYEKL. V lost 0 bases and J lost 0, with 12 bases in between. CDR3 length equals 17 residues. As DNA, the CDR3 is TGCGCCAGCAGCCAAGACCACCTGCGGAGCTCTGGAAACACCATATATTTT. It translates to CASSQDHLRSSGNTIYF.

The CDR3, as DNA: TGTGCCAGCAGCCTACCGGGACAGGGGACTAGCGCCTACGAGCAGTACTTC. Encoded protein: CASSLPGQGTSAYEQYF. The J gene is TRBJ2-7, the V gene TRBV7-9; D may correspond to TRBD1 or TRBD2 (10 bases each). Germline loops: CDR1 SEHNR, CDR2 FQNEAQ (reference sequence). Trimming cost V 5 bases and J 2 bases, with 22 bases left between them. The CDR3 contains 17 residues.

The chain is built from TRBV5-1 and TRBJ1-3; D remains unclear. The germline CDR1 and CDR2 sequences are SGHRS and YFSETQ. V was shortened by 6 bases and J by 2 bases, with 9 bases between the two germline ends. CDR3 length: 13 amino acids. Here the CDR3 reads CASTLGTGNTIYF. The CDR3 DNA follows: TGCGCCAGCACACTAGGGACTGGAAACACCATATATTTT.

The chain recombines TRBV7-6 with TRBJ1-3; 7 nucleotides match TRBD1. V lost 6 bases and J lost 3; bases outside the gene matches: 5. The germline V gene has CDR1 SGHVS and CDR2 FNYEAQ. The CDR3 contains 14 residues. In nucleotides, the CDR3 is TGTGCCAGCAGACCTAGGGGGCGTGGAAACACCATATATTTT. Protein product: CASRPRGRGNTIYF. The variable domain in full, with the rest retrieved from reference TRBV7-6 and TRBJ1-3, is GAGVSQSPRYKVTKRGQDVALRCDPISGHVSLYWYRQALGQGPEFLTYFNYEAQQDKSGLPNDRFSAERPEGSISTLTIQRTEQRDSAMYRCASRPRGRGNTIYFGEGSWLTVV.